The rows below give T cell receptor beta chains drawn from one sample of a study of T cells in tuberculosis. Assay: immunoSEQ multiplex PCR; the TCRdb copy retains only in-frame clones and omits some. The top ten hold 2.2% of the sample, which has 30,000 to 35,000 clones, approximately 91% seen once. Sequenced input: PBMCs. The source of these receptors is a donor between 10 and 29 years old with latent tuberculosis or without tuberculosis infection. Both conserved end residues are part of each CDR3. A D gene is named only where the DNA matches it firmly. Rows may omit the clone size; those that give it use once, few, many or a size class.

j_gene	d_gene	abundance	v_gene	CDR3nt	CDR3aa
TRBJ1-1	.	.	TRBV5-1	TGCGCCAGCAGCTTGGCCGCAGGCCGGATGGGCACTGAAGCTTTCTTT	CASSLAAGRMGTEAFF
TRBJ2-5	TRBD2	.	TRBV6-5	TGTGCCAGCAGTAGGACTAGCGGGGGTTTGGAGACCCAGTACTTC	CASSRTSGGLETQYF
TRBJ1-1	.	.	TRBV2	TGTGCCAGCAGTGATCCCGGATTCGACATGAACACTGAAGCTTTCTTT	CASSDPGFDMNTEAFF
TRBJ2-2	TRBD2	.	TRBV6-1	TGTGCCAGCAGTGAACCGACTAGCGGGAGCCTCAATGTGCCCGGGGAGCTGTTTTTT	CASSEPTSGSLNVPGELFF
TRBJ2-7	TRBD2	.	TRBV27	TGTGCCAGCAGTTTAGCGACTAGCGGGAGAGGTTACGAGCAGTACTTC	CASSLATSGRGYEQYF
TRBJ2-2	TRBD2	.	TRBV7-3	TGTGCCAGCAGCTTAGGACTAGCGGGCGGAACCGGGGAGCTGTTTTTT	CASSLGLAGGTGELFF
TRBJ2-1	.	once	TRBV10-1	TGCGCCACTCCGAGAAGGACTTACAATGAGCAGTTCTTC	CATPRRTYNEQFF
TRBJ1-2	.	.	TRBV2	TGTGCCAGCAGTGAGAACGGGAACTATGGCTACACCTTC	CASSENGNYGYTF
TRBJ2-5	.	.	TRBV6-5	TGTGCCAGCAGTTACTCGAGACAGTGGGGCCGTGAGACCCAGTACTTC	CASSYSRQWGRETQYF
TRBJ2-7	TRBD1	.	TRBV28	TGTGCCAGCAGTTTACCCAACCGGGACAGTATTTACGAGCAGTACTTC	CASSLPNRDSIYEQYF
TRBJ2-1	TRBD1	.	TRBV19	TGTGCCAGTACCATACTGGGACAGGGGGTAAAGGGTGAGCAGTTCTTC	CASTILGQGVKGEQFF
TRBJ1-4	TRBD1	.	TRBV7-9	TGTGCCAGCAGCTTAGGGACAGGGGGCCCCACTAATGAAAAACTGTTTTTT	CASSLGTGGPTNEKLFF
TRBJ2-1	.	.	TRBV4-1	TGCGCCAGCAGCCAAATCTCTAGCAATGAGCAGTTCTTC	CASSQISSNEQFF
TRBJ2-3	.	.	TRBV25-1	TGTGCCAGCAGTACAACAGGGAAGGCGCAGTATTTT	CASSTTGKAQYF
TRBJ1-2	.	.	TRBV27	TGTGCCAGCAGTTTGTGGGCAGGGGTATCTAACTATGGCTACACCTTC	CASSLWAGVSNYGYTF
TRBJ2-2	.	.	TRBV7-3	TGTGCCAGCAGGAAGACGGGCACCGGGGAGCTGTTTTTT	CASRKTGTGELFF
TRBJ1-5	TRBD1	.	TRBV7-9	TGTGCCAGCAGCCCTCCCGCGACAGGGGGAAGCAATCAGCCCCAGCATTTT	CASSPPATGGSNQPQHF
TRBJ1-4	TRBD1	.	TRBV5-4	TGTGCCAGCAGCTTGGCCGGACAGGGAAATGAAAAACTGTTTTTT	CASSLAGQGNEKLFF